This TCR beta chain is from a study of prognosis after radiotherapy for stage I lung cancer. Study details: SBRT spanned 3 to 5 fractions, reaching a biologically effective dose of at least 100 Gy. The study gave no patient concurrent therapy with stereotactic body radiotherapy. Regarding the study as a whole: A fall in unique TCR clone counts followed stereotactic body radiation therapy, with medians of around 10,000 versus 6,900. Tumor specificity of expanded TCR clones went undetermined.

With regard to this clonotype: The target antigen is unknown. Only one base separates this from a far larger clonotype, so it likely reflects a read error.

Looked up from germline, CDR1 is MNHEY and CDR2 is SVGAGI. The CDR3 totals 17 residues. TCR beta CDR3 was amplified from genomic DNA by two-round multiplex PCR. Initially, in first-round PCR, primers specific to each TRBV and TRBJ gene were used. From the multiplex PCR reads, TCRdb called clonotypes with MiXCR, one entry per CDR3 protein. The sample lists tens of thousands of distinct CDR3 sequences, 43% occurring once. Sequencing used PBMCs, obtained before or after stereotactic body radiation therapy (not recorded which). The rearrangement uses TRBV6-5 and TRBJ1-2; perhaps TRBD1 as D (6 bases). The sequence was obtained from a donor at least 50 years old with non-small cell lung cancer. The CDR3 sequence is CASSTGFGQPTNYCYTF. CDR3 bases: TGTGCCAGCAGTACGGGGTTTGGACAGCCGACTAACTATTGCTACACCTTC.